The 11 T cell receptor beta chains reported below all come from one sample, sequenced in a study of OX40 agonist ivuxolimab in advanced cancers. Profiling relied on immunoSEQ multiplex PCR, and the TCRdb table lists in-frame clones only, not all of them. Altogether more than 30,000 clones are present, about 88% being singletons, with the ten largest covering about 4%. Sequenced material: CD4+ or CD8+ T cells sorted from blood, taken in a trial of the OX40 agonist ivuxolimab. The origin of the receptors is an adult with an advanced solid tumor such as melanoma, head and neck, liver or kidney cancer.

The rearrangement uses TRBV6-5 and TRBJ2-5, with a weak D call TRBD2 (6 bases). Trimming shortened V by 6 bases and J by 3 bases, and 11 bases separated the two germline ends. This CDR3 comprises 13 residues. From germline, CDR1 is MNHEY and CDR2 SVGAGI. The CDR3 DNA sequence: TGTGCCAGCAGACTAGGAGGGGAAGAGACCCAGTACTTC. It yields the protein CASRLGGEETQYF.

The rearrangement joins TRBV19 to TRBJ2-4, with D perhaps matching TRBD1 (5 bases). Looked up from germline, CDR1 is LNHDA and CDR2 is SQIVND (reference sequence). With 3 bases removed from V and 6 bases from J, the gap between germline ends came to 12 bases. This CDR3 has 14 amino acids. The CDR3 DNA sequence: TGTGCCAGTAGTATGAGCAGGGATACAAACATTCAGTACTTC. Encoded protein: CASSMSRDTNIQYF.

The chain recombines TRBV9 with TRBJ2-3; 7 bases map to TRBD1. J lost 6 bases, V lost 4 bases, and 14 bases had no gene match. This CDR3 comprises 16 residues. Germline values: CDR1 SGDLS, CDR2 YYNGEE. The CDR3 reads CASSPPLGLGQDTQYF. The DNA for the CDR3 is TGTGCCAGCAGCCCCCCTTTAGGACTGGGACAGGATACGCAGTATTTT. The variable domain in full, with the rest retrieved from reference TRBV9 and TRBJ2-3, is DSGVTQTPKHLITATGQRVTLRCSPRSGDLSVYWYQQSLDQGLQFLIQYYNGEERAKGNILERFSAQQFPDLHSELNLSSLELGDSALYFCASSPPLGLGQDTQYFGPGTRLTVL.

This sequence joins TRBV11-2 and TRBJ1-1; no reliable D call. This CDR3 spans 15 amino acids. Germline CDR1 SGHAT, CDR2 FQNNGV. V was trimmed by 2 bases and J by 10 bases, leaving 20 bases between them. This CDR3 is CASSLPPRGGSRAFF. The CDR3 nucleotides read TGTGCCAGCAGCTTACCACCACGGGGTGGGTCTCGAGCTTTCTTT.

V gene TRBV18 combines with J gene TRBJ2-1, with D hard to call. The CDR3 runs 11 residues. Germline V CDR1 and CDR2: KGHSH, LQKENI. Trimming stripped 1 base from V and 15 bases from J, with 10 bases between. As DNA, the CDR3 is TGTGCCAGCTCACCACAGGGCCCCCCGTTCTTC. As protein: CASSPQGPPFF.

The rearrangement joins TRBV2 to TRBJ2-7; the D gene is possibly TRBD2 (5 bases). The CDR3 is 13 amino acids. In germline, CDR1 is SNHLY, CDR2 FYNNEI. The V end was cut by 4 bases, the J end by 6 bases, with 13 bases between. CDR3 nucleotides: TGTGCCAGCAGTGTTCGGGGAAGGCTCGAGCAGTACTTC. It is translated as CASSVRGRLEQYF.

The chain couples TRBV2 to TRBJ2-3; D possibly uses TRBD1 or TRBD2 (6 bases each). CDR3 length: 15 residues. Germline V gene sequence: CDR1 SNHLY, CDR2 FYNNEI. Trimming removed 3 bases at V and 0 bases at J, with 10 bases between. The CDR3, as DNA: TGTGCCAGCAGTGAGGAGGGGGTTAGCACAGATACGCAGTATTTT. It is translated as CASSEEGVSTDTQYF.

This clone showed up just once. The V gene is TRBV7-2, the J gene TRBJ2-3, with D possibly matching TRBD2 (6 bases). The V end was cut by 4 bases, the J end by 4 bases, with 18 bases between. The CDR3 length is 16 residues. CDR1 is SGHTA and CDR2 is FQGNSA in the germline V gene. CDR3 coding DNA: TGTGCCAGCAGCTCAGAGGGCCGCGGGGCAGCAGATACGCAGTATTTT. Protein product: CASSSEGRGAADTQYF.

The V and J genes are TRBV2 and TRBJ2-7; perhaps TRBD1 as D (6 bases). The CDR3 has 14 amino acids. Germline V lookup: CDR1 SNHLY, CDR2 FYNNEI. Trimming took 6 bases from V and 1 from J, leaving 13 bases between them. DNA of the CDR3: TGTGCCAGCAGCTTTATACAGGGATCCTACGAGCAGTACTTC. It codes for CASSFIQGSYEQYF.

The chain employs TRBV27 and TRBJ1-1; TRBD1 is a possible D gene (6 bases). The V gene's germline CDR1 is MNHEY and CDR2 SMNVEV (reference sequence). V shed 4 bases and J shed 5 bases, with 11 bases lying between them. The CDR3 contains 13 residues. DNA for the CDR3: TGTGCCAGCAGTTACAGGGTTAATACTGAAGCTTTCTTT. Its protein is CASSYRVNTEAFF.

V and J are TRBV2 and TRBJ1-6; TRBD1 is a possible D gene (5 bases). Germline V gene data show CDR1 as SNHLY and CDR2 as FYNNEI. Trimming pared 7 bases from V and 11 bases from J, leaving 18 bases between. The CDR3 is 14 residues long. CDR3: CASIFEGVRAPLHF. CDR3 in DNA: TGTGCCAGCATCTTCGAAGGGGTCAGGGCACCCCTCCACTTT.